The clone carrying this T cell receptor beta chain was found once. The length of the CDR3 is 14 residues. Germline CDR1 reads SGHAT; CDR2 reads FQNNGV. With 6 bases removed from V and 4 bases from J, the gap between germline ends came to 15 bases. This sample was included in a study of cytomegalovirus exposure and HLA in healthy donors. Only in-frame clones appear in the TCRdb table, and some are missing; sequencing was by immunoSEQ multiplex PCR. This sample has roughly 130,000 clones, with 90% found just once. Sequenced: PBMCs. This rearrangement joins TRBV11-2 to TRBJ1-2, with no clear D. The receptor comes from a woman aged 25 to 39 in good health and CMV-seropositive. The CDR3 nucleotides are TGTGCCAGCAGTCGCGACGGCGGTCCCTATGGCTACACCTTC. It encodes CASSRDGGPYGYTF.